The clone carrying this T cell receptor beta chain was picked up one time. What it binds is not known. The data derive from a study of cytomegalovirus exposure and HLA in healthy donors. Primers included in the PCR were 60 Vbeta and 13 Jbeta primers. Libraries were prepared by immunoSEQ multiplex PCR; TCRdb keeps only in-frame clonotypes and omits some of them. This sample carries some 150,000 clones, roughly three quarters of them seen once, and the ten largest clones take around 1.9%. Trimming cost V 11 bases and J 1 base, with 20 bases left between them. The germline V gene has CDR1 MNHNS and CDR2 SASEGT. This CDR3 contains 15 residues. Study-level points and caveats: In a later analysis, HLA-associated beta chains showed higher expansion and lower generation probabilities than comparable chains.

The genes are TRBV6-1 and TRBJ1-2; D not certain. What was sequenced was PBMCs. This TCR was sampled from a woman between 40 and 55 years old in good health and CMV-seronegative. The CDR3 DNA reads as TGTGCCTCCCATGCGAGGGCCGTGATTAACTATGGCTACACCTTC. Its protein is CASHARAVINYGYTF.